This record concerns one T cell receptor (beta chain) sequence. Its antigen is currently not known. The sample holds no much larger clone one base away, and base qualities are not on file. This specimen comes from a study of control samples from healthy donors and cancer patients (dated by TCRdb to 2020 to 2022). The protocol used for the library was the immunoSEQ multiplex PCR assay. What TCRdb holds here is the immuneACCESS table cut down to in-frame rearrangements. Part of the clones is not present; checked against another copy, under half of the missing clones reflect an unresolved V gene, and the others are unexplained. This sample lists about 180,000 clones; more than 90% were detected once. The leading ten clones occupy more than 1.3% of the sample. Including cysteine and phenylalanine, the CDR3 has 17 amino acids. Only the CDR3 DNA is retained, 51 bases long and in frame from the first base. V ends up 3 bases short and J 5 bases short, with an unmatched junction base count of 14. Looking up the germline V gene yields CDR1 MDHEN and CDR2 SYDVKM.

The material sequenced was blood. The TCR comes from a man younger than 40 in good health. This chain is built from TRBV28 and TRBJ2-3, and 7 junctional nucleotides match TRBD2. The CDR3 has the sequence CASSFPHLREDRDTQYF. The nucleotide sequence reads TGTGCCAGCAGTTTCCCCCACCTCCGGGAGGACCGAGATACGCAGTATTTT.